A selection of T cell receptor beta chains follows, all from one sample in a study of T cells after yellow fever vaccination. One entry per CDR3 protein, called by TCRdb with MiXCR from the 5' RACE reads. The sample includes a few hundred thousand distinct CDR3 sequences, over 5% of them seen just once. This specimen was PBMCs, taken 5 days after the yellow fever booster vaccination. The receptors stem from a man aged 25-40 years who received the YFV17D yellow fever vaccine. CDR3s include the opening cysteine and the closing phenylalanine or tryptophan. A D gene is named only where the DNA matches it firmly. A clone size is listed for some rows: how often the clone was seen (once, few, many), or a class if it is expanded.

size: many; J: TRBJ2-5; D: TRBD2; length: 15; V: TRBV5-1; CDR3: CASSPLAGRGETQYF; DNA: TGCGCCAGCAGCCCCCTAGCGGGGAGGGGAGAGACCCAGTACTTC
size: many; J: TRBJ2-2; D: NA; length: 12; V: TRBV12-3/TRBV12-4; CDR3: CASSFGTGELFF; DNA: TGTGCCAGCAGTTTCGGCACCGGGGAGCTGTTTTTT
size: many; J: TRBJ1-2; D: NA; length: 13; V: TRBV7-2; CDR3: CASSRQGPYGYTF; DNA: TGTGCCAGCAGTCGACAAGGACCCTATGGCTACACCTTC
size: NA; J: TRBJ2-5; D: TRBD1; length: 15; V: TRBV5-1; CDR3: CASSRYRGHQETQYF; DNA: TGCGCCAGCAGTCGGTACAGGGGGCACCAAGAGACCCAGTACTTC
size: NA; J: TRBJ1-1; D: NA; length: 15; V: TRBV6-5; CDR3: CASSYSFRMNTEAFF; DNA: TGTGCCAGCAGTTACTCTTTTAGGATGAACACTGAAGCTTTCTTT
size: few; J: TRBJ2-3; D: TRBD1; length: 13; V: TRBV20-1; CDR3: CSVDRDSTDTQYF; DNA: TGCAGTGTCGACAGGGACAGCACAGATACGCAGTATTTT
size: few; J: TRBJ2-7; D: TRBD2; length: 16; V: TRBV7-2; CDR3: CASSQRPLGGGYEQYF; DNA: TGTGCCAGCAGCCAACGTCCACTTGGGGGGGGTTACGAGCAGTACTTC
size: few; J: TRBJ2-7; D: TRBD2; length: 15; V: TRBV5-1; CDR3: CASSPTGTSGNEQYF; DNA: TGCGCCAGTTCCCCGACCGGGACTAGCGGGAACGAGCAGTACTTC
size: many; J: TRBJ2-5; D: NA; length: 13; V: TRBV7-2; CDR3: CASSQLAQETQYF; DNA: TGTGCCAGCAGCCAACTAGCCCAAGAGACCCAGTACTTC
size: many; J: TRBJ2-7; D: NA; length: 15; V: TRBV4-3; CDR3: CASSQGTGNSYEQYF; DNA: TGCGCCAGCAGCCAAGGGACGGGGAACTCCTACGAGCAGTACTTC
size: many; J: TRBJ2-3; D: NA; length: 13; V: TRBV24-1; CDR3: CATSDLFTDTQYF; DNA: TGTGCCACCAGTGATTTGTTCACAGATACGCAGTATTTT
size: many; J: TRBJ2-5; D: TRBD2; length: 16; V: TRBV29-1; CDR3: CSVPKGTSVIQETQYF; DNA: TGCAGCGTCCCAAAGGGGACTAGCGTGATCCAAGAGACCCAGTACTTC
size: NA; J: TRBJ2-5; D: TRBD2; length: 14; V: TRBV6-1; CDR3: CASSQRGGRETQYF; DNA: TGTGCCAGCAGTCAGAGGGGAGGGCGGGAGACCCAGTACTTC
size: NA; J: TRBJ2-1; D: NA; length: 13; V: TRBV10-3; CDR3: CAISKTESGEQFF; DNA: TGTGCCATCAGTAAGACGGAGTCCGGTGAGCAGTTCTTC
size: NA; J: TRBJ2-4; D: NA; length: 15; V: TRBV15; CDR3: CATSRDLAQKNIQYF; DNA: TGTGCCACCAGCAGAGATCTTGCGCAGAAAAACATTCAGTACTTC
size: many; J: TRBJ2-7; D: TRBD2; length: 15; V: TRBV27; CDR3: CASSLSLAGGNEQYF; DNA: TGTGCCAGCAGTTTATCTCTAGCGGGGGGGAACGAGCAGTACTTC
size: few; J: TRBJ2-5; D: TRBD1; length: 16; V: TRBV20-1; CDR3: CSAVNPQGPVLETQYF; DNA: TGCAGTGCTGTAAACCCACAGGGGCCGGTGTTAGAGACCCAGTACTTC
size: NA; J: TRBJ2-1; D: TRBD2; length: 14; V: TRBV7-9; CDR3: CASSLGTSGRGGFF; DNA: TGTGCCAGCAGCTTAGGGACTAGCGGGAGAGGGGGGTTCTTC
size: NA; J: TRBJ1-1; D: NA; length: 13; V: TRBV6-1; CDR3: CASTGDRYTEAFF; DNA: TGTGCCAGCACAGGGGATCGTTACACTGAAGCTTTCTTT
size: NA; J: TRBJ2-1; D: NA; length: 13; V: TRBV2; CDR3: CASKVAVYNEQFF; DNA: TGTGCCAGCAAGGTAGCAGTCTACAATGAGCAGTTCTTC
size: many; J: TRBJ2-3; D: NA; length: 17; V: TRBV7-9; CDR3: CASSPSRGKRATDTQYF; DNA: TGTGCCAGCAGCCCCAGCCGGGGGAAACGTGCCACAGATACGCAGTATTTT
size: many; J: TRBJ2-1; D: TRBD2; length: 16; V: TRBV27; CDR3: CASRPLGREGYNEQFF; DNA: TGTGCCAGCAGGCCTTTGGGGCGGGAGGGGTATAATGAGCAGTTCTTC
size: many; J: TRBJ2-5; D: NA; length: 15; V: TRBV27; CDR3: CASSRAGARVGTQYF; DNA: TGTGCCAGCAGTCGGGCCGGGGCCCGGGTGGGGACCCAGTACTTC
size: NA; J: TRBJ2-7; D: TRBD2; length: 15; V: TRBV19; CDR3: CASSTSGTSGYEQYF; DNA: TGTGCCAGTAGTACCTCCGGGACTAGCGGATACGAGCAGTACTTC
size: many; J: TRBJ2-3; D: NA; length: 13; V: TRBV18; CDR3: CASSLTVSDTQYF; DNA: TGTGCCAGCTCACTTACGGTATCAGATACGCAGTATTTT
size: few; J: TRBJ2-7; D: NA; length: 16; V: TRBV10-3; CDR3: CAIEDPLQETSYEQYF; DNA: TGTGCCATTGAGGACCCTCTACAGGAGACCTCCTACGAGCAGTACTTC
size: many; J: TRBJ1-5; D: NA; length: 14; V: TRBV6-2/TRBV6-3; CDR3: CASSYSDRDQPQHF; DNA: TGTGCCAGCAGTTACTCCGACAGAGATCAGCCCCAGCATTTT
size: many; J: TRBJ2-1; D: NA; length: 16; V: TRBV19; CDR3: CASSMPRTGAYNEQFF; DNA: TGTGCCAGTAGTATGCCCCGGACTGGGGCCTACAATGAGCAGTTCTTC
size: few; J: TRBJ2-2; D: TRBD2; length: 15; V: TRBV20-1; CDR3: CSASEGLAGDRELFF; DNA: TGCAGTGCTAGTGAGGGACTAGCTGGGGACCGGGAGCTGTTTTTT
size: NA; J: TRBJ2-7; D: NA; length: 13; V: TRBV27; CDR3: CASTSGTTYEQYF; DNA: TGTGCCAGCACGTCGGGGACAACCTACGAGCAGTACTTC
size: NA; J: TRBJ2-7; D: TRBD1; length: 13; V: TRBV12-3/TRBV12-4; CDR3: CASTPGQHYEQYF; DNA: TGTGCCAGCACCCCGGGACAGCACTACGAGCAGTACTTC
size: many; J: TRBJ2-7; D: NA; length: 14; V: TRBV15; CDR3: CATSRRELSYEQYF; DNA: TGTGCCACCAGCAGGAGGGAGTTATCCTACGAGCAGTACTTC
size: NA; J: TRBJ1-5; D: NA; length: 14; V: TRBV5-6; CDR3: CASSIGRLNQPQHF; DNA: TGTGCCAGCAGCATTGGACGGCTTAATCAGCCCCAGCATTTT
size: NA; J: TRBJ1-1; D: NA; length: 15; V: TRBV19; CDR3: CASSISGGMNTEAFF; DNA: TGTGCCAGTAGTATAAGTGGGGGAATGAACACTGAAGCTTTCTTT
size: many; J: TRBJ2-5; D: NA; length: 16; V: TRBV1; CDR3: CTSSLGKKGGEETQYF; DNA: TGCACCAGCAGCCTGGGAAAAAAGGGCGGGGAAGAGACCCAGTACTTC
size: many; J: TRBJ1-4; D: NA; length: 13; V: TRBV30; CDR3: CAWEEQPNEKLFF; DNA: TGTGCCTGGGAGGAACAGCCAAATGAAAAACTGTTTTTT
size: NA; J: TRBJ2-1; D: TRBD2; length: 13; V: TRBV30; CDR3: CAWSQAGGAEQFF; DNA: TGTGCCTGGAGCCAGGCGGGGGGGGCTGAGCAGTTCTTC
size: few; J: TRBJ2-1; D: NA; length: 11; V: TRBV18; CDR3: CASSRTLGQFF; DNA: TGTGCCAGCTCCCGGACCCTTGGGCAGTTCTTC
size: many; J: TRBJ2-7; D: TRBD1; length: 15; V: TRBV7-2; CDR3: CASSATHRGDYEQYF; DNA: TGTGCCAGCAGCGCGACCCACAGGGGGGACTACGAGCAGTACTTC
size: many; J: TRBJ2-1; D: NA; length: 13; V: TRBV12-3/TRBV12-4; CDR3: CASITTGYNEQFF; DNA: TGTGCCAGCATCACCACAGGCTACAATGAGCAGTTCTTC
size: many; J: TRBJ2-3; D: NA; length: 14; V: TRBV2; CDR3: CASSAQGPTDTQYF; DNA: TGTGCCAGCAGTGCACAAGGGCCAACAGATACGCAGTATTTT
size: many; J: TRBJ1-1; D: NA; length: 12; V: TRBV2; CDR3: CASRGDGTEAFF; DNA: TGTGCCAGCAGAGGAGACGGGACTGAAGCTTTCTTT
size: NA; J: TRBJ2-7; D: NA; length: 13; V: TRBV10-3; CDR3: CAISPAGPYEQYF; DNA: TGTGCCATCAGTCCCGCCGGTCCCTACGAGCAGTACTTC
size: NA; J: TRBJ1-1; D: TRBD1; length: 14; V: TRBV7-9; CDR3: CASSRTGGWTEAFF; DNA: TGTGCCAGCAGCAGAACAGGGGGCTGGACTGAAGCTTTCTTT
size: NA; J: TRBJ1-3; D: TRBD1; length: 19; V: TRBV5-1; CDR3: CASSLTGTGVLQAGNTIYF; DNA: TGCGCCAGCAGCTTAACTGGGACAGGGGTACTTCAGGCCGGAAACACCATATATTTT
size: NA; J: TRBJ1-1; D: NA; length: 15; V: TRBV4-2; CDR3: CASSQPGTMNTEAFF; DNA: TGTGCCAGCAGCCAACCCGGGACGATGAACACTGAAGCTTTCTTT
size: few; J: TRBJ2-4; D: TRBD1; length: 14; V: TRBV4-3; CDR3: CASSQGTGSNIQYF; DNA: TGCGCCAGCAGCCAAGGGACAGGGAGTAACATTCAGTACTTC
size: many; J: TRBJ2-7; D: NA; length: 14; V: TRBV15; CDR3: CATGYAGATYEQYF; DNA: TGTGCCACCGGGTATGCGGGCGCCACGTACGAGCAGTACTTC
size: many; J: TRBJ2-1; D: TRBD2; length: 16; V: TRBV7-2; CDR3: CASSPGSGRAGNEQFF; DNA: TGTGCCAGCAGCCCCGGTAGCGGGAGGGCAGGGAATGAGCAGTTCTTC
size: few; J: TRBJ2-7; D: TRBD1; length: 12; V: TRBV30; CDR3: CAWRAGGYEQYF; DNA: TGTGCCTGGAGGGCAGGGGGTTACGAGCAGTACTTC
size: many; J: TRBJ2-4; D: NA; length: 14; V: TRBV20-1; CDR3: CSASHAGGQNIQYF; DNA: TGCAGTGCTAGTCACGCCGGGGGGCAAAACATTCAGTACTTC
size: many; J: TRBJ2-7; D: TRBD2; length: 13; V: TRBV20-1; CDR3: CSARAGGSYEQYF; DNA: TGCAGTGCTAGAGCGGGAGGTTCCTACGAGCAGTACTTC